Each of the 8 T cell receptor beta chains below was sequenced from the same sample in a study of T cells in Graves' hyperthyroidism and ophthalmopathy. The CDR3 regions of TCR beta were amplified from RNA transcripts. First-round RT-PCR with HTBI primers amplified the TCR CDR3 region. TCRdb re-called the multiplex PCR reads with MiXCR, one entry per CDR3 protein. The sample lists a few hundred thousand distinct CDR3 sequences; 15% to 18% were seen once. The specimen was blood. The receptors were gathered from a woman between 18 and 29 years old with Graves' hyperthyroidism.

The gene calls are TRBV28 and TRBJ1-5; D gene unclear. The CDR3 runs to 15 residues. Germline values: CDR1 MDHEN, CDR2 SYDVKM. V was pared by 2 bases and J by 3 bases, with 11 bases between. In nucleotides, the CDR3 is TGTGCCAGCAGTTTACTTAACCAGGTCAATCAGCCCCAGCATTTT. It encodes CASSLLNQVNQPQHF.

The chain couples TRBV6-4 to TRBJ2-3, with D possibly TRBD2 on 6 matching bases. CDR1 is MRHNA and CDR2 is SNTAGT in the germline V gene. V dropped 6 bases and J dropped 2 bases, with 12 bases sitting between them. This CDR3 has 14 amino acids. CDR3 region: CASSRDSPTDTQYF. In DNA, the CDR3 is TGTGCCAGCAGCCGGGACTCACCCACAGATACGCAGTATTTT.

This clonotype was seen ten or more times. The J gene is TRBJ2-5, the V gene TRBV2; D gene uncertain. The V gene lost 1 base and the J gene lost 2 bases, with 11 bases spanning the gap. The CDR3 extends over 15 amino acids. CDR1 is SNHLY, CDR2 FYNNEI, per germline. CDR3 DNA sequence: TGTGCCAGCAGTGAAGTCCGTAGAACGCAAGAGACCCAGTACTTC. It encodes CASSEVRRTQETQYF.

This clonotype was recorded many times. The chain uses TRBV20-1 and TRBJ2-7, with D perhaps assigned TRBD1 or TRBD2 (7 bases each). Trimming shortened V by 5 bases and J by 7 bases, and 12 bases separated the two germline ends. Looked up from germline, CDR1 is DFQATT and CDR2 is SNEGSKA (reference sequence). The CDR3 runs to 11 residues. The CDR3 region has the DNA TGCAGTGCTGACAGGGAGGGGGAGCAGTACTTC. Its protein product is CSADREGEQYF.

V and J are TRBV19 and TRBJ1-6; no definite D call. The CDR3 runs to 15 residues. Germline loops: CDR1 LNHDA, CDR2 SQIVND (reference sequence). Trimming stripped 11 bases from V and 3 bases from J, with 17 bases between. The CDR3 sequence: CASKTQTIYNSPLHF. The CDR3 DNA sequence: TGTGCCTCAAAGACTCAGACTATCTATAATTCACCCCTCCACTTT.

The gene calls are TRBV20-1 and TRBJ1-4; 10 positions match TRBD1. The CDR3 extends over 18 amino acids. V lost 2 bases to trimming and J lost 5 bases; unmatched junction nucleotides: 14. Germline V gene sequence: CDR1 DFQATT, CDR2 SNEGSKA (reference sequence). The CDR3 DNA reads TGCAGTGCTAGATCCCGACAGGGGGCTTCCGGACGAAATGAAAAACTGTTTTTT. This gives the protein CSARSRQGASGRNEKLFF.

To note about this clonotype: This clone may be a read error of a much larger clone one base away. The rearrangement joins TRBV2 to TRBJ2-6; D is tentatively TRBD1 or TRBD2 (5 bases each). This CDR3 is built from 15 residues. Per the germline V gene, CDR1 is SNHLY and CDR2 is FYNNEI. The CDR3 DNA is TGTGCCAGCAGATCTGGAGGCTCTGGGGCCAGCGTCCTGACTTTC. It encodes CASRSGGSGASVLTF.

This clonotype showed up many times. This chain links TRBV5-1 with TRBJ2-1, with a weak D call TRBD2 (5 bases). V dropped 0 bases and J dropped 8 bases, with 12 bases sitting between them. Germline values: CDR1 SGHRS, CDR2 YFSETQ. The CDR3 spans 14 residues. The CDR3 DNA reads TGCGCCAGCAGCTTGGGCCCGGGGAGCGATGAGCAGTTCTTC. Its protein product is CASSLGPGSDEQFF.